This TCR beta chain was retrieved from a study of CD8+ T cells in alopecia areata. This clone was observed a single time. Its antigen is undetermined. Study results and limitations: The presence of one nonresponder keeps the tie between baseline CD8+ expansion and response uncertain.

The treatment was: oral pan-JAK inhibitor, 5-10 mg twice daily. As part of sample collection, lesional scalp punch biopsies and peripheral blood were taken from alopecia areata patients. CDR1 is MNHNY, CDR2 SVGAGI, per germline (reference sequence). The V gene end was trimmed by 0 bases and the J gene end by 0 bases; junction bases not matched to a gene: 2. The CDR3 contains 15 residues. Extraction and reverse transcription of RNA yielded cDNA as the sequencing template. Measured with immunoSEQ multiplex PCR; TCRdb has only the in-frame clones, and not every one. Here the sample spans about 3,800 clones, approximately 74% being singletons.

Sequencing was performed on skin, taken at week 24, from a patient treated with tofacitinib. This receptor was taken from a human donor with alopecia areata. The rearrangement joins TRBV6-6 to TRBJ2-7; 7 bases map to TRBD1. The CDR3 sequence: CASSYSNRGSYEQYF. The CDR3 DNA follows: TGTGCCAGCAGTTACTCGAACAGGGGCTCCTACGAGCAGTACTTC.